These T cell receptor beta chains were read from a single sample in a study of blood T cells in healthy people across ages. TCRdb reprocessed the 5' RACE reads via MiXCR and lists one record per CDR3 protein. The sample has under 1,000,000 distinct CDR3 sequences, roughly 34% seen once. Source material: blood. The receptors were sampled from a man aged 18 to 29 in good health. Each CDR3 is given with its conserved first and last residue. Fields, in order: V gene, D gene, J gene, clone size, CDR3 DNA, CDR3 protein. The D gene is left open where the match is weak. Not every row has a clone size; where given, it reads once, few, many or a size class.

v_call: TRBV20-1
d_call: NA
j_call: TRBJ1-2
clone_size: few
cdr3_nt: TGCAGTGCTAACGTGGGGGGCGGCTATGGCTACACCTTC
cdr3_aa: CSANVGGGYGYTF

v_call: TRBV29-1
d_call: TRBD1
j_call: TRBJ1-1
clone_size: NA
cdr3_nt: TGCAGCGGGGGACAGGGGTTATGGGGGACTGAAGCTTTCTTT
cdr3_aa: CSGGQGLWGTEAFF

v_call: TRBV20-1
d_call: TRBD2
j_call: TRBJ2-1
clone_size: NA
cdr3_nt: TGCAGTGCTAGCTCCTCGAGCGGGGGCTACAATGAGCAGTTCTTC
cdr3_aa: CSASSSSGGYNEQFF

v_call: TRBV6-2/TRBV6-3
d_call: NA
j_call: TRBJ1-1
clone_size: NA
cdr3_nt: TGTGCCAGCAGTGGGGACCCGGGCACTGAAGCTTTCTTT
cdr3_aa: CASSGDPGTEAFF

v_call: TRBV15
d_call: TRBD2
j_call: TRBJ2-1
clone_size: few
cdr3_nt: TGTGCCACCAGCAGGGTAGCGGGGGATTACAATGAGCAGTTCTTC
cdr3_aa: CATSRVAGDYNEQFF

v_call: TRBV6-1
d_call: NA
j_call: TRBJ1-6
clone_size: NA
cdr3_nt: TGTGCCAGCAGCCCTGAGGCATCTAGCTCCTATAGTTCACCCCTCCACTTT
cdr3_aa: CASSPEASSSYSSPLHF

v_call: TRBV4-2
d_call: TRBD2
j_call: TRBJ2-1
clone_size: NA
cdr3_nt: TGTGCCAGCAGCCACGGGGGGGCCTTATTGGAGCAGTTCTTC
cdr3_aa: CASSHGGALLEQFF

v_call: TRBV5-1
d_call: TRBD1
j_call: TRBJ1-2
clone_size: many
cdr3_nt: TGCGCCAGCAGCTTGTCGGGGGACAGCCTTAACTATGGCTACACCTTC
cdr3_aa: CASSLSGDSLNYGYTF

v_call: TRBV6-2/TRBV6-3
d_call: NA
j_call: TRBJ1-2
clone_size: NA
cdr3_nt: TGTACCACCTGGCGGCAGTCCGCTGTGGGCTACACCTTC
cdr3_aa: CTTWRQSAVGYTF

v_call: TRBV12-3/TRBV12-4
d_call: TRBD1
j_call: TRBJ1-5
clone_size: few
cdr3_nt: TGTGCCAGCACCTGGGGAGGGACAGTTAGCAATCAGCCCCAGCATTTT
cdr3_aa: CASTWGGTVSNQPQHF

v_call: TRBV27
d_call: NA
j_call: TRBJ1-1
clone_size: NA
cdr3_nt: TGTGCCAGCAGTTTAAGGGGTGTGGGAACTGAAGCTTTCTTT
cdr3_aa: CASSLRGVGTEAFF

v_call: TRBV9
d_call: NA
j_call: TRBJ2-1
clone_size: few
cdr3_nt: TGTGCCAGCAGCGTAAGTTCGAAATCAGTCCCAAATGAGCAGTTCTTC
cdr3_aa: CASSVSSKSVPNEQFF

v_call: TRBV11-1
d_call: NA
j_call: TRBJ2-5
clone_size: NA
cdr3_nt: TGTGCCAGCAGCCCGGCAGGGAGTTCTCGCGGGCAGTACTTC
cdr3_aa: CASSPAGSSRGQYF

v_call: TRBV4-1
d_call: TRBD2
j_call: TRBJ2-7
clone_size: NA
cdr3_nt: TGCGCCAGCAGCCAAGGAGTAGCGGGGGCCTCCTACGAGCAGTACTTC
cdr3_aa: CASSQGVAGASYEQYF

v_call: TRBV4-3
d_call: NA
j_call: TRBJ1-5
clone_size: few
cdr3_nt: TGCGCCAGCAGCCAAGAGAGGGAGCAGCCCCAGCATTTT
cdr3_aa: CASSQEREQPQHF

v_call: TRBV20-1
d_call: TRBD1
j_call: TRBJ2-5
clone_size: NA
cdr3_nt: TGCAGTGCTAGAGCCTCCGACAGGGGTAACCAAGAGACCCAGTACTTC
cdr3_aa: CSARASDRGNQETQYF

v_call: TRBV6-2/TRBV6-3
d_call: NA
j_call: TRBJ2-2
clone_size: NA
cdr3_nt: TGTGCCAGTTTTACGGACAGAAACACCGGGGAGCTGTTTTTT
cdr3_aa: CASFTDRNTGELFF

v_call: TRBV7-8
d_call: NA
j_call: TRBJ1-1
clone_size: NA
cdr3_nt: TGTGCCAGCAGCATCTCAGGGTTCGGGAGCACTGAAGCTTTCTTT
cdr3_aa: CASSISGFGSTEAFF

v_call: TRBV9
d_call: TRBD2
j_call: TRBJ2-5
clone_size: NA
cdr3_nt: TGTGCCAGCAGCGTAGCTAGCGGGGGGGCCAATGAGCAGTACTTC
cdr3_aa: CASSVASGGANEQYF

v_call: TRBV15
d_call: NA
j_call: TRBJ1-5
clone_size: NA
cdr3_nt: TGTGCCACCAACCCAGACAGATCCATCGGCGAGCCCCAGCATTTT
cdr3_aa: CATNPDRSIGEPQHF

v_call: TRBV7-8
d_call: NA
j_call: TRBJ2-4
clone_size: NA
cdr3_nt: TGTGCCAGCAGCTCCGCAGTCGGGGTGCTGGGCTCGCTAGCCAAAAACATTCAGTACTTC
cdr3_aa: CASSSAVGVLGSLAKNIQYF

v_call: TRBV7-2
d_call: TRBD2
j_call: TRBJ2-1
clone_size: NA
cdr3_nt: TGTGCCAGCAGCTTAGCGCCGGCTAGCGGGTTGAAGGAGCAGTTCTTC
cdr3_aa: CASSLAPASGLKEQFF

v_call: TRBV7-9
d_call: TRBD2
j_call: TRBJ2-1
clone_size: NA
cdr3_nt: TGTGCCAGCAGCTTAGTGGGGGGGATCTCCGATGAGCAGTTCTTC
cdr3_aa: CASSLVGGISDEQFF

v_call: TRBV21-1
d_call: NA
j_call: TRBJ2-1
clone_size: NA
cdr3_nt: TGTGCCAGCAGCACTGTTGACATTTACAATGAGCAGTTCTTC
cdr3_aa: CASSTVDIYNEQFF

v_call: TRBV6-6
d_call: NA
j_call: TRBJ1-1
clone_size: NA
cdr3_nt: TGTGCCAGCAGTTACTCCCGTCGGCAGGGGAACACTGAAGCTTTCTTT
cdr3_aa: CASSYSRRQGNTEAFF

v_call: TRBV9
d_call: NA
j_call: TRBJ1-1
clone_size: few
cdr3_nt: TGTGCCAGCAGCGTAGACCTGCAGGAGAACACTGAAGCTTTCTTT
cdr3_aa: CASSVDLQENTEAFF

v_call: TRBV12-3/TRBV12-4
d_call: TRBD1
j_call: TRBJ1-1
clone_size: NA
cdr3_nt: TGTGCCAGCAGTCCAGACAGGGCAGCTTTCTTT
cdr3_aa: CASSPDRAAFF

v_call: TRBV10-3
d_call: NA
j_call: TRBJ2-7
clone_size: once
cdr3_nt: TGTGCCATCGGTGGGGGTAACAATGAGCAGTACTTC
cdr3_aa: CAIGGGNNEQYF

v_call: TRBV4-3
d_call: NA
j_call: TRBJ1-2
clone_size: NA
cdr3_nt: TGCGCCAGCAGCCAAGAGGTCTGGGGGGCGAAGGACTATGGCTACACCTTC
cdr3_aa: CASSQEVWGAKDYGYTF

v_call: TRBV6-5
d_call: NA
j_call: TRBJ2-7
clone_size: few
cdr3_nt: TGTGCCAGCTCTATAGGGGTCGGCTACGAGCAGTACTTC
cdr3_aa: CASSIGVGYEQYF

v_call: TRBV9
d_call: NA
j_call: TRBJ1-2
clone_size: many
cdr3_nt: TGTGCCAGCAGCGCCCCTCGGGCAACAAACTATGGCTACACCTTC
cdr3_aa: CASSAPRATNYGYTF

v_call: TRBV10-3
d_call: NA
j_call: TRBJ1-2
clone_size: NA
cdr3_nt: TGTGCCATCAGTGATGGACTTAACTATGGCTACACCTTC
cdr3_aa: CAISDGLNYGYTF

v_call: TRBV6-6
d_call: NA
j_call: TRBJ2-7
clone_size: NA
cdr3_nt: TGTGCCAGCATGCGGCTAGCTATCGACGAGCAGTACTTC
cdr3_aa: CASMRLAIDEQYF

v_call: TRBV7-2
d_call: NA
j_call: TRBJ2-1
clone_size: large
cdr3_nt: TGTGCCAGCACCGAAACTGGTTACAATGAGCAGTTCTTC
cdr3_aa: CASTETGYNEQFF

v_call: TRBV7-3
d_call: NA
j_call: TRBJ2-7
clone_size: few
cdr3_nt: TGTGCCAGCGGAGCCGGGACTGCACCCGAGCAGTACTTC
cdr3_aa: CASGAGTAPEQYF

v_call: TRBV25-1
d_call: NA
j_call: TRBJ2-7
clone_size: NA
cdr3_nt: TGTGCCAGCAGTATACACAGGACGCGGTACTTC
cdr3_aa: CASSIHRTRYF

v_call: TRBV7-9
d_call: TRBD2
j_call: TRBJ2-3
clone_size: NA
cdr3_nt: TGTGCCAGCAGCGTGGGGGGGAAGACAGATACGCAGTATTTT
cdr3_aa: CASSVGGKTDTQYF

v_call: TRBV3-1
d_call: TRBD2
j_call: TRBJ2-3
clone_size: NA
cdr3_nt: TGTGCCAGCAGCCCCCGGATAGCGGGAGACACAGATACGCAGTATTTT
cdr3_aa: CASSPRIAGDTDTQYF

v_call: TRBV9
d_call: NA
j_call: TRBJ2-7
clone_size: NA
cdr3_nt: TGTGCCAGCAGCGTTGGGGCGCTGCTCTCCTACGAGCAGTACTTC
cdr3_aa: CASSVGALLSYEQYF

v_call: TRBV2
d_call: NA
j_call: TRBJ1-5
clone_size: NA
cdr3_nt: TGTGCCAGCAGTGGACGGGAAAATCAGCCCCAGCATTTT
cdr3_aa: CASSGRENQPQHF

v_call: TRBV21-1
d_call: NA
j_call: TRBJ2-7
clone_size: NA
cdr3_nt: TGTGCCAGCAGCAAAGGGAAAGGGGCCTCCTACGTGCAGTACTTC
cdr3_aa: CASSKGKGASYVQYF

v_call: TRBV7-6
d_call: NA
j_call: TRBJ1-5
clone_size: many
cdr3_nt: TGTGCCAGCAGCCCCGACCAAGGGGATAATCAGCCCCAGCATTTT
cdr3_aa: CASSPDQGDNQPQHF

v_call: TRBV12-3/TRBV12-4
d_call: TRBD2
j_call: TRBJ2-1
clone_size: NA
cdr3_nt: TGTGCCAGCAGTTCCTCCGGGACTAGCGACGGTGAGCAGTTCTTC
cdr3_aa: CASSSSGTSDGEQFF

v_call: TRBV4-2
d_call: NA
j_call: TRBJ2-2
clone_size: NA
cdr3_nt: TGTGCCAGCAGCCAAGATGGAGGGTTTGCCGGGGAGCTGTTTTTT
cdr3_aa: CASSQDGGFAGELFF